A single sample is the source of the 20 T cell receptor beta chains below, sequenced in a study of CD8 T cells in Susac syndrome. Reverse transcription used about 0.45 to 1 ug RNA and random hexamers. A single record per CDR3 protein comes from TCRdb applying MiXCR to the immunoSEQ multiplex PCR reads. The table shows about 300,000 distinct CDR3 sequences, with about 91% occurring only once. The sample taken for sequencing was CD4+ T cells from PBMCs. The receptors here all came from a human donor with multiple sclerosis.

J is TRBJ2-1 and V is TRBV25-1, with TRBD2 matching over 8 bases. J lost 0 bases, V lost 7 bases, and 14 bases had no gene match. The germline CDR1 and CDR2 sequences are MGHDK and SYGVNS. This CDR3 has 18 residues. The CDR3 bases are TGTGCCAGCATGAGCAGCGGGGGCCCTGGAGGCTCCTACAATGAGCAGTTCTTC. This gives the protein CASMSSGGPGGSYNEQFF.

The chain couples TRBV4-1 to TRBJ2-3, with TRBD2 identical over 13 bases. CDR1 is MGHRA and CDR2 is YSYEKL in the germline V gene. J was trimmed by 2 bases and V by 1 base; bases with no gene match: 6. The CDR3 runs to 18 residues. CDR3 residues: CASSQVLTSGRYTDTQYF. CDR3 in DNA: TGCGCCAGCAGCCAAGTTCTGACTAGCGGGAGGTACACAGATACGCAGTATTTT.

V usage is TRBV7-2 and J usage is TRBJ2-7; the D gene could be TRBD1 or TRBD2 (6 bases each). CDR3 length equals 15 residues. CDR1 SGHTA and CDR2 FQGNSA come from the germline V gene. Trimming removed 7 bases at V and 2 bases at J, with 18 bases between. CDR3 amino acids: CASTQSGGIAYEQYF. The CDR3 DNA follows: TGTGCCAGCACCCAATCCGGGGGCATCGCCTACGAGCAGTACTTC.

This clonotype was recorded only once. V and J are TRBV7-3 and TRBJ2-5, with D hard to call. CDR1 is SGHTA and CDR2 is FQGTGA in the germline V gene. The V gene lost 1 base and the J gene lost 7 bases, with 10 bases spanning the gap. CDR3 size: 13 residues. The CDR3 DNA is TGTGCCAGCAGCTTAATTAGTTGGGGGACCCAGTACTTC. The encoded protein is CASSLISWGTQYF.

The chain links TRBV5-6 to TRBJ2-1, with D possibly TRBD1 on 5 matching bases. V dropped 0 bases and J dropped 4 bases, with 14 bases sitting between them. This CDR3 comprises 16 residues. Germline V gene sequence: CDR1 SGHDT, CDR2 YYEEEE. The CDR3 DNA reads as TGTGCCAGCAGCTTGGATCAGGGCCGGACGTACAATGAGCAGTTCTTC. It specifies CASSLDQGRTYNEQFF.

The chain links TRBV10-3 to TRBJ2-5; D uncertain. The CDR3 is made up of 13 amino acids. V dropped 3 bases and J dropped 5 bases, with 10 bases sitting between them. CDR1 ENHRY and CDR2 SYGVKD come from the germline V gene. CDR3 amino acids: CAISDSVQETQYF. CDR3 DNA: TGTGCCATCAGTGATTCGGTGCAGGAGACCCAGTACTTC.

The chain recombines TRBV2 with TRBJ2-4, with 11 nucleotides matching TRBD1. CDR1 is SNHLY and CDR2 is FYNNEI in the germline V gene. V shed 3 bases, J shed 1 base, and the junction held 2 bases outside the gene matches. The length of the CDR3 is 16 residues. The DNA of the CDR3 is TGTGCCAGCAGTGAGGACAGGGGGCGCGCCAAAAACATTCAGTACTTC. Amino acids: CASSEDRGRAKNIQYF.

This chain uses TRBV25-1 with TRBJ2-5; 12 nucleotides align to TRBD1. The length of the CDR3 is 16 residues. Germline CDR1 MGHDK, CDR2 SYGVNS. Trimming cost V 5 bases and J 4 bases; bases outside gene matches: 8. Here the CDR3 reads CASSPGGQGAGETQYF. DNA of the CDR3: TGTGCCAGCAGTCCGGGGGGACAGGGGGCTGGAGAGACCCAGTACTTC.

This sequence joins TRBV27 and TRBJ1-2, with 7 bases matching TRBD1. The V segment lost 6 bases and the J segment 4 bases; nucleotides outside the gene matches: 17. CDR1 MNHEY and CDR2 SMNVEV come from the germline V gene (reference sequence). This CDR3 contains 17 residues. In DNA, the CDR3 is TGTGCCAGCAGGCCCCTCCCGGAGACAGGGCAGGGCTATGGCTACACCTTC. Protein sequence: CASRPLPETGQGYGYTF.

This clonotype was seen a single time. This chain joins TRBV12-3 or TRBV12-4 and TRBJ2-7; D is undetermined. The CDR3 is 13 amino acids. Trimming took off 1 base at V and 3 bases at J, with 7 bases between the two ends. CDR3 loop: CASSLVRSYEQYF. The CDR3, as DNA: TGTGCCAGCAGTTTAGTACGGAGCTACGAGCAGTACTTC.

This clonotype was recorded once. The J gene is TRBJ2-7, the V gene TRBV20-1, with 8 bases aligning to TRBD1. V dropped 0 bases and J dropped 5; count of bases not matched to a gene: 9. This CDR3 has 15 amino acids. The germline V gene has CDR1 DFQATT and CDR2 SNEGSKA (reference sequence). The CDR3 reads CSARDLGQGTNEQYF. CDR3 in DNA: TGCAGTGCTAGAGATCTAGGACAGGGAACTAACGAGCAGTACTTC.

The rearrangement links TRBV19 to TRBJ2-5; D not resolved. Looked up from germline, CDR1 is LNHDA and CDR2 is SQIVND (reference sequence). The CDR3 spans 13 residues. Deletions cut 3 bases from V and 2 bases from J, with 7 bases between. In DNA, the CDR3 is TGTGCCAGTAGTATTCAGGCGCAAGAGACCCAGTACTTC. Its translation is CASSIQAQETQYF.

A remark on this clonotype: The junction shows a germline mismatch at one end, possibly a read error. The rearrangement uses TRBV7-8 and TRBJ1-2, with a possible D match to TRBD1 (5 bases). Germline CDR1 is SGHVS and CDR2 is FQNEAQ. This CDR3 spans 11 amino acids. The CDR3 sequence is CASSLEQVGAF. Here the CDR3 DNA reads TGTGCCAGCAGCTTAGAACAGGTCGGGGCCTTC.

The J gene is TRBJ2-2, the V gene TRBV12-3 or TRBV12-4, with TRBD1 matching over 7 bases. V trimming: 10 bases; J trimming: 1 base; junction bases outside the gene matches: 12. CDR3 size: 16 residues. CDR3 nucleotide sequence: TGTGCCACCACTCCTACGGGACAGAGGAACACCGGGGAGCTGTTTTTT. Its translation: CATTPTGQRNTGELFF.

The chain recombines TRBV12-3 or TRBV12-4 with TRBJ1-5, with D possibly being TRBD1 (5 bases). This CDR3 has 15 amino acids. Deletions cut 6 bases from V and 3 bases from J, with 15 bases between. Written as DNA, the CDR3 is TGTGCCAGCAGAACTGTGGGGGGAGACAATCAGCCCCAGCATTTT. Its protein is CASRTVGGDNQPQHF.

V gene TRBV6-1 combines with J gene TRBJ1-5; 9 bases fit TRBD1. Germline V gene sequence: CDR1 MNHNS, CDR2 SASEGT. V trimming: 5 bases; J trimming: 4 bases; junction bases outside the gene matches: 9. The CDR3 contains 16 residues. The CDR3 DNA sequence: TGTGCCAGCAGTAAATTAGACAGGGGGAGAAATCAGCCCCAGCATTTT. It yields the protein CASSKLDRGRNQPQHF.

CDR3 region: CASSLVAGGPYNEQFF. The CDR3 nucleotides are TGTGCCAGCAGCTTGGTGGCGGGGGGGCCCTACAATGAGCAGTTCTTC. V is TRBV5-4 and J is TRBJ2-1, with TRBD2 identical over 9 bases. The germline gives CDR1 SGHNT, CDR2 YYREEE (reference sequence). The CDR3 has 16 amino acids. Losses at the gene ends were 0 bases for V and 2 bases for J; bases not matched to a gene: 3.

This clonotype occurred once. The V call is TRBV7-8, the J call TRBJ1-1; D possibly corresponds to TRBD1 (5 bases). The ends were cut back, 1 base at V and 4 bases at J, with 16 bases in the middle. Germline lookup yields CDR1 SGHVS and CDR2 FQNEAQ. The CDR3 is made up of 16 amino acids. CDR3 sequence: CASSLVWGVRTTEAFF. The CDR3 DNA sequence: TGTGCCAGCAGCTTAGTCTGGGGGGTAAGGACCACTGAAGCTTTCTTT.

The DNA for the CDR3 is TGCAGCGTTATAGAAGTGGGACGGGAAGCTTTCTTT. It specifies CSVIEVGREAFF. The chain is built from TRBV29-1 and TRBJ1-1; D might be TRBD1 (5 bases). V was trimmed by 5 bases and J by 8 bases, leaving 15 bases between them. CDR3 size: 12 residues. The germline CDR1 and CDR2 sequences are SQVTM and ANQGSEA.

The chain has TRBV12-3 or TRBV12-4 and TRBJ1-2, with 9 bases matching TRBD1. This CDR3 is built from 16 residues. Trimming removed 4 bases from V and 4 bases from J; junction bases left unmatched: 10. The CDR3 DNA sequence: TGTGCCAGCAGTTCCGGGACAGGGTTGGTTACCTATGGCTACACCTTC. Translating it yields CASSSGTGLVTYGYTF.